A selection of T cell receptor beta chains follows, all from one sample in a study of T cell responses to AZD1222 COVID-19 vaccine. Using immunoSEQ multiplex PCR, the repertoire was profiled, and TCRdb retains in-frame clones only, with some absent. The sample has about 180,000 clones; about nine tenths are singletons. The sequenced sample was peripheral blood, obtained on day 0 of AZD1222 vaccination. These receptors were collected from an adult in good health. Both conserved end residues are part of each CDR3. The order of the fields is D gene, clone size, V gene, J gene, CDR3 protein, CDR3 DNA. The D gene is left open where the match is weak. Not every row has a clone size; where given, it reads once, few, many or a size class.

D: TRBD2; size: once; V: TRBV11-2; J: TRBJ2-7; CDR3: CASSPRLAGVVYEQYF; DNA: TGTGCCAGCAGCCCTAGACTAGCGGGAGTGGTTTACGAGCAGTACTTC
D: -; size: -; V: TRBV7-2; J: TRBJ2-1; CDR3: CASSLGGWGEDEQFF; DNA: TGTGCCAGCAGCCTAGGAGGGTGGGGCGAGGATGAGCAGTTCTTC
D: -; size: -; V: TRBV2; J: TRBJ1-5; CDR3: CASSGMSNQPQHF; DNA: TGTGCCAGCAGTGGAATGAGCAATCAGCCCCAGCATTTT
D: TRBD1; size: -; V: TRBV7-9; J: TRBJ1-1; CDR3: CASTSVPTGAPTEAFF; DNA: TGTGCCAGCACCTCAGTCCCGACAGGGGCACCGACTGAAGCTTTCTTT
D: TRBD1; size: -; V: TRBV18; J: TRBJ1-2; CDR3: CASSLQGGYYGYTF; DNA: TGTGCCAGCTCACTACAGGGGGGCTACTATGGCTACACCTTC
D: -; size: -; V: TRBV19; J: TRBJ1-6; CDR3: CASRENSYNSPLHF; DNA: TGTGCCAGTAGAGAAAACTCCTATAATTCACCCCTCCACTTT
D: -; size: few; V: TRBV28; J: TRBJ1-2; CDR3: CASSFVGIDGYTF; DNA: TGTGCCAGCAGTTTTGTAGGGATAGATGGCTACACCTTC
D: -; size: -; V: TRBV7-8; J: TRBJ1-4; CDR3: CASSLGQVYEKLFF; DNA: TGTGCCAGCAGCTTAGGGCAGGTCTATGAAAAACTGTTTTTT
D: TRBD1; size: once; V: TRBV27; J: TRBJ1-1; CDR3: CASSLIGGVTEAFF; DNA: TGTGCCAGCAGTTTGATAGGGGGCGTCACTGAAGCTTTCTTT
D: TRBD1; size: -; V: TRBV7-8; J: TRBJ1-1; CDR3: CASSLGGRGTEAFF; DNA: TGTGCCAGCAGCCTAGGGGGCAGGGGCACTGAAGCTTTCTTT
D: TRBD1; size: -; V: TRBV7-9; J: TRBJ2-6; CDR3: CASSFLGTGVSGANVLTF; DNA: TGTGCCAGCAGCTTCCTCGGCACAGGGGTCTCTGGGGCCAACGTCCTGACTTTC
D: TRBD1; size: -; V: TRBV19; J: TRBJ1-6; CDR3: CASSRRDSYDSPLHF; DNA: TGTGCCAGTAGCCGTCGGGACAGCTATGATTCACCCCTCCACTTT
D: -; size: -; V: TRBV3-1/TRBV3-2; J: TRBJ1-3; CDR3: CASSQSHAGGNTIYF; DNA: TGTGCCAGCAGCCAATCTCATGCCGGCGGAAACACCATATATTTT
D: -; size: -; V: TRBV19; J: TRBJ1-1; CDR3: CASSIQGSTEAFF; DNA: TGTGCCAGTAGTATACAGGGTAGCACTGAAGCTTTCTTT
D: -; size: -; V: TRBV9; J: TRBJ1-6; CDR3: CASSVGGTYNSPLHF; DNA: TGTGCCAGCAGCGTAGGAGGGACCTATAATTCACCCCTCCACTTT
D: -; size: -; V: TRBV30; J: TRBJ1-4; CDR3: CACTLRGVDEKLFF; DNA: TGTGCCTGTACCCTCCGAGGCGTAGATGAAAAACTGTTTTTT
D: TRBD2; size: -; V: TRBV27; J: TRBJ2-1; CDR3: CASSPGLAGRNEQFF; DNA: TGTGCCAGCAGTCCGGGACTAGCGGGTAGGAATGAGCAGTTCTTC
D: -; size: -; V: TRBV6-5; J: TRBJ1-2; CDR3: CASGYGLYGYTF; DNA: TGTGCCAGCGGGTACGGCCTCTATGGCTACACCTTC
D: TRBD2; size: -; V: TRBV28; J: TRBJ2-7; CDR3: CASTLETSGGTSYEQYF; DNA: TGTGCCAGCACTCTCGAGACTAGCGGGGGGACCTCCTACGAGCAGTACTTC
D: TRBD2; size: -; V: TRBV5-4; J: TRBJ2-1; CDR3: CASSPGGREWRENEQFF; DNA: TGTGCCAGCAGCCCTGGAGGGCGGGAGTGGAGGGAAAATGAGCAGTTCTTC
D: -; size: -; V: TRBV19; J: TRBJ2-7; CDR3: CASSNPGRRGTYEQYF; DNA: TGTGCCAGTAGTAACCCGGGACGAAGAGGCACCTACGAGCAGTACTTC
D: -; size: -; V: TRBV11-2; J: TRBJ1-1; CDR3: CASSSQEVGRAEAFF; DNA: TGTGCCAGCAGCTCACAGGAAGTCGGGAGGGCTGAAGCTTTCTTT
D: -; size: -; V: TRBV11-2; J: TRBJ1-3; CDR3: CASTPPSGNTIYF; DNA: TGTGCCAGCACTCCTCCCTCTGGAAACACCATATATTTT
D: -; size: few; V: TRBV2; J: TRBJ2-2; CDR3: CASREGMNTGELFF; DNA: TGTGCCAGCAGGGAGGGAATGAACACCGGGGAGCTGTTTTTT
D: -; size: -; V: TRBV29-1; J: TRBJ1-4; CDR3: CSVRGQAINEKLFF; DNA: TGCAGCGTGAGGGGACAAGCCATTAATGAAAAACTGTTTTTT
D: -; size: -; V: TRBV23-1; J: TRBJ2-7; CDR3: CASSQSRLCEQYF; DNA: TGCGCCAGCAGTCAATCGAGGCTTTGCGAGCAGTACTTC
D: TRBD2; size: -; V: TRBV7-9; J: TRBJ2-7; CDR3: CASQRDYEQYF; DNA: TGTGCCAGTCAGCGGGACTACGAGCAGTACTTC
D: -; size: -; V: TRBV6-5; J: TRBJ1-2; CDR3: CASRGYSGEGYTF; DNA: TGTGCCAGCAGGGGCTATTCGGGGGAGGGCTACACCTTC
D: -; size: -; V: TRBV6-5; J: TRBJ1-2; CDR3: CASSPRGVYHYGYTF; DNA: TGTGCCAGCAGTCCCCGCGGGGTGTATCACTATGGCTACACCTTC